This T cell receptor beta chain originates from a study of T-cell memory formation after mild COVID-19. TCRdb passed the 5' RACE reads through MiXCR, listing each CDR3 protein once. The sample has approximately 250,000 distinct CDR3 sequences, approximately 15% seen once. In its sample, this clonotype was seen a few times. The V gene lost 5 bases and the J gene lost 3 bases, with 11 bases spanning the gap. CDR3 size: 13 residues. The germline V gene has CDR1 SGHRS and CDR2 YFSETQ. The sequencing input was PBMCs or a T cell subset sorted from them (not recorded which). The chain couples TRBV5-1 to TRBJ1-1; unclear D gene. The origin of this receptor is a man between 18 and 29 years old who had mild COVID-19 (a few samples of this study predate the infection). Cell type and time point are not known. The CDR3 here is CASRQESHTEAFF. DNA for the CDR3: TGCGCCAGCAGGCAGGAGTCGCACACTGAAGCTTTCTTT.